A single sample gave rise to the 18 T cell receptor beta chains below, sequenced in a study of radiation and T cells in renal cell carcinoma. Clones were read by immunoSEQ multiplex PCR, and TCRdb kept only the in-frame ones, dropping some. Of about 140,000 clones listed, roughly 85% were seen once; the top ten hold 20% to 25%. Specified time point: baseline pretreatment blood. Treatment described: 15 Gy SBRT to primary tumor, nephrectomy 4 weeks later. The specimen comprised blood, sampled from a patient whose treatment included radiotherapy and nephrectomy. These TCRs come from a woman aged 45-65 years with renal cell carcinoma.

This clone has just a few counts. This rearrangement joins TRBV28 to TRBJ2-1; D is undetermined. The germline V gene has CDR1 MDHEN and CDR2 SYDVKM. V lost 7 bases and J 1 base, leaving 2 bases between the germline ends. The CDR3 is made up of 11 amino acids. The DNA for the CDR3 is TGTGCCAGCAAATCCTACAATGAGCAGTTCTTC. This sequence encodes CASKSYNEQFF.

This clone was counted once. This chain connects TRBV14 to TRBJ2-7; D gene uncertain. V lost 5 bases and J lost 0, with 14 bases in between. This CDR3 comprises 15 residues. Germline V lookup: CDR1 SGHDN, CDR2 FVKESK. As DNA, the CDR3 is TGTGCCAGCAGCTCATCGGCCTGGAGCTCCTACGAGCAGTACTTC. The encoded protein is CASSSSAWSSYEQYF.

V is TRBV19 and J is TRBJ1-5; unclear D gene. The V gene's germline CDR1 is LNHDA and CDR2 SQIVND (reference sequence). Deletions cut 5 bases from V and 3 bases from J, with 11 bases between. The CDR3 has 14 residues. This CDR3 reads CASSQTPNNQPQHF. The CDR3 bases are TGTGCCAGTAGTCAAACCCCTAACAATCAGCCCCAGCATTTT. The whole variable domain, remainder taken from reference TRBV19 and TRBJ1-5, is DGGITQSPKYLFRKEGQNVTLSCEQNLNHDAMYWYRQDPGQGLRLIYYSQIVNDFQKGDIAEGYSVSREKKESFPLTVTSAQKNPTAFYLCASSQTPNNQPQHFGDGTRLSIL.

The genes are TRBV7-8 and TRBJ1-3; D not resolved. The CDR3 is 14 residues long. Germline-derived CDR1 and CDR2 are SGHVS and FQNEAQ. The germline V and J ends were trimmed by 3 bases and 2 bases, with 8 bases remaining between them. In DNA, the CDR3 is TGTGCCAGCAGCTTCGGGAGGGCTGGAAACACCATATATTTT. Protein product: CASSFGRAGNTIYF.

The V call is TRBV14, the J call TRBJ2-1, with D possibly called TRBD1 or TRBD2 (5 bases each). V lost 4 bases and J 0 bases, leaving 13 bases between the germline ends. Germline V gene lookup returns CDR1 SGHDN and CDR2 FVKESK. The CDR3 length is 16 residues. The DNA for the CDR3 is TGTGCCAGCAGCCCGGGACGTTGGAGCTCCTACAATGAGCAGTTCTTC. This gives the protein CASSPGRWSSYNEQFF.

The V gene is TRBV29-1, the J gene TRBJ2-2; 9 bases fit TRBD1. The CDR3 extends over 14 amino acids. Per germline, CDR1 SQVTM and CDR2 ANQGSEA. Trimming cost V 8 bases and J 6 bases; bases outside gene matches: 10. DNA for the CDR3: TGCAGCTTTGCTGGACAGGGGTTGGCCGGGGAGCTGTTTTTT. The encoded protein is CSFAGQGLAGELFF.

The CDR3 region has the DNA TGCGCCAGCACCCCTGACGCCCCTTCGAACACCGGGGAGCTGTTTTTT. This gives the protein CASTPDAPSNTGELFF. The chain uses TRBV5-1 and TRBJ2-2; D is uncertain. Trimming stripped 6 bases from V and 0 bases from J, with 15 bases between. The V gene's germline CDR1 is SGHRS and CDR2 YFSETQ. This CDR3 has 16 amino acids.

The chain joins TRBV2 to TRBJ1-4; TRBD1 aligns across 7 bases. The CDR3 runs 14 residues. The V gene end was trimmed by 6 bases and the J gene end by 3 bases; junction bases not matched to a gene: 4. Germline values: CDR1 SNHLY, CDR2 FYNNEI. The CDR3 reads CASSRDRSNEKLFF. CDR3 bases: TGTGCCAGCAGCCGGGACAGATCTAATGAAAAACTGTTTTTT.

The chain carries TRBV4-3 and TRBJ1-2; perhaps TRBD1 as D (6 bases). The CDR3 has 14 amino acids. From germline, CDR1 is LGHNA and CDR2 YSLEER. V dropped 4 bases and J dropped 7 bases, with 16 bases sitting between them. The CDR3 is CASSPGGGAVGYTF. As DNA, the CDR3 is TGCGCCAGCAGCCCCGGCGGGGGGGCTGTTGGCTACACCTTC.

V usage is TRBV7-2 and J usage is TRBJ2-5; D may be TRBD2 (6 bases). CDR3 size: 18 residues. In germline, CDR1 is SGHTA, CDR2 FQGNSA. V shed 2 bases and J shed 4 bases, with 23 bases lying between them. Written as DNA, the CDR3 is TGTGCCAGCAGCTTACTCCTTCACCCCCAACTAGCTCGAGAGACCCAGTACTTC. This sequence encodes CASSLLLHPQLARETQYF.

V usage is TRBV5-1 and J usage is TRBJ2-7, with 8 nucleotides matching TRBD1. The CDR3 length is 14 residues. The J segment lost 3 bases and the V segment lost 4 bases, leaving 6 bases of the junction unmatched. Germline-derived CDR1 and CDR2 are SGHRS and YFSETQ. The CDR3 DNA reads TGCGCCAGCAGCACGACAGGGGTTGACTACGAGCAGTACTTC. Translation gives CASSTTGVDYEQYF.

The rearrangement links TRBV28 to TRBJ1-1, with D possibly TRBD1 on 6 matching bases. Germline V gene data show CDR1 as MDHEN and CDR2 as SYDVKM. The CDR3 extends over 14 amino acids. V was trimmed by 1 base and J by 3 bases, leaving 9 bases between them. The CDR3 reads CASSLLGGYTEAFF. CDR3 DNA sequence: TGTGCCAGCAGTTTATTAGGGGGGTACACTGAAGCTTTCTTT. Using reference TRBV28 and TRBJ1-1 for the parts outside the CDR3, the full variable domain is DVKVTQSSRYLVKRTGEKVFLECVQDMDHENMFWYRQDPGLGLRLIYFSYDVKMKEKGDIPEGYSVSREKKERFSLILESASTNQTSMYLCASSLLGGYTEAFFGQGTRLTVV.

This chain uses TRBV6-1 with TRBJ2-7, with D tentatively TRBD1 (6 bases). V was trimmed by 3 bases and J by 4 bases, leaving 13 bases between them. The length of the CDR3 is 14 residues. Looked up from germline, CDR1 is MNHNS and CDR2 is SASEGT. The CDR3: CASSDGAGVYEQYF. The CDR3, as DNA: TGTGCCAGCAGTGATGGGGCAGGGGTTTACGAGCAGTACTTC.

DNA of the CDR3: TGTGCCAGCAGCTCTCATGGACAGGGAGCTGGAAACACCATATATTTT. It translates to CASSSHGQGAGNTIYF. The chain links TRBV7-8 to TRBJ1-3, with TRBD1 matching 8 bases. The CDR3 extends over 16 amino acids. The V gene end was trimmed by 4 bases and the J gene end by 2 bases; junction bases not matched to a gene: 7. The germline V gene has CDR1 SGHVS and CDR2 FQNEAQ. The variable domain in full, with the rest retrieved from reference TRBV7-8 and TRBJ1-3, is GAGVSQSPRYKVAKRGQDVALRCDPISGHVSLFWYQQALGQGPEFLTYFQNEAQLDKSGLPSDRFFAERPEGSVSTLKIQRTQQEDSAVYLCASSSHGQGAGNTIYFGEGSWLTVV.

This chain connects TRBV19 to TRBJ2-7; 9 bases are shared with TRBD2. Germline V gene lookup returns CDR1 LNHDA and CDR2 SQIVND (reference sequence). J gave up 3 bases and V 6 bases, and 6 bases lay outside the gene matches. The CDR3 totals 14 residues. DNA for the CDR3: TGTGCCAGTAGGGCGGGGGGGAGAGGCTACGAGCAGTACTTC. Protein product: CASRAGGRGYEQYF. The whole variable domain, filled in from reference TRBV19 and TRBJ2-7, reads DGGITQSPKYLFRKEGQNVTLSCEQNLNHDAMYWYRQDPGQGLRLIYYSQIVNDFQKGDIAEGYSVSREKKESFPLTVTSAQKNPTAFYLCASRAGGRGYEQYFGPGTRLTVT.

The gene calls are TRBV7-2 and TRBJ2-5; D unresolved. The ends were cut back, 1 base at V and 7 bases at J, with 13 bases in the middle. Germline V gene sequence: CDR1 SGHTA, CDR2 FQGNSA. This CDR3 region has 14 residues. In DNA form, the CDR3 reads TGTGCCAGCAGCTTAGGCCTCGAACAGTGGACCCAGTACTTC. It codes for CASSLGLEQWTQYF. The entire variable domain, with the rest obtained from reference TRBV7-2 and TRBJ2-5, is as follows: GAGVSQSPSNKVTEKGKDVELRCDPISGHTALYWYRQSLGQGLEFLIYFQGNSAPDKSGLPSDRFSAERTGGSVSTLTIQRTQQEDSAVYLCASSLGLEQWTQYFGPGTRLLVL.

The gene calls are TRBV7-9 and TRBJ2-7; D call uncertain. Between the trimmed V and J ends, which lost 3 bases and 6 bases, there was a span of 12 bases. CDR1 is SEHNR, CDR2 FQNEAQ, per germline (reference sequence). This CDR3 has 13 residues. The CDR3 coding sequence is TGTGCCAGCAGCTTTAACGGTCCGGCCGAGCAGTACTTC. Its translation: CASSFNGPAEQYF.

The DNA of the CDR3 is TGTGCCAGCAGCTTAGACAGGGAAAGCTCCTACGAGCAGTACTTC. The encoded protein is CASSLDRESSYEQYF. This chain joins TRBV5-4 and TRBJ2-7; 7 nucleotides match TRBD1. The germline V gene encodes CDR1 SGHNT and CDR2 YYREEE (reference sequence). After removal of 2 bases from V and 0 bases from J, the junction contained 5 bases not matched to a gene. The CDR3 spans 15 residues.